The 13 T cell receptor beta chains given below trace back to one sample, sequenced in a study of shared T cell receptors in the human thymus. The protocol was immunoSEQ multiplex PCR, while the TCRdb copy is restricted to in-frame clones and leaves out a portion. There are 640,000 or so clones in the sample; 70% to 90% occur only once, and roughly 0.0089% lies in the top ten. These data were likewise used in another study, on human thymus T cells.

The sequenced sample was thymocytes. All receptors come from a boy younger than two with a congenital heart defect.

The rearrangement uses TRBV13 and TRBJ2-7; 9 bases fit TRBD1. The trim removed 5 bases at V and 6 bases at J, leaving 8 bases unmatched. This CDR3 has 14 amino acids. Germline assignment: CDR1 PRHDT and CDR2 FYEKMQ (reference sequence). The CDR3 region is CASSKQGAYFEQYF. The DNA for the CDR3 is TGTGCCAGCAGCAAACAGGGGGCCTACTTCGAGCAGTACTTC.

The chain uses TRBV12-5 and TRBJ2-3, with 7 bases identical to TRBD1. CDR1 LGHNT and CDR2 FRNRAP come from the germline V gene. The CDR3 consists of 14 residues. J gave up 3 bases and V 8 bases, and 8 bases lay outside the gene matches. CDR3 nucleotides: TGTGCTAGTAGAGGACAGGATAGGACAGATACGCAGTATTTT. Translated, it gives CASRGQDRTDTQYF.

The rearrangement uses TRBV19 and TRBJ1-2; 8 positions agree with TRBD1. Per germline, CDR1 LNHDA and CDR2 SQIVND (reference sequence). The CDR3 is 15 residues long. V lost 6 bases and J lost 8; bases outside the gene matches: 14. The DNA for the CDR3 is TGTGCCAGTAGCAGAAGGACAGGGTGGTTGGGCGGCTACACCTTC. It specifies CASSRRTGWLGGYTF. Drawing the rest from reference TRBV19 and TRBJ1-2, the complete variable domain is DGGITQSPKYLFRKEGQNVTLSCEQNLNHDAMYWYRQDPGQGLRLIYYSQIVNDFQKGDIAEGYSVSREKKESFPLTVTSAQKNPTAFYLCASSRRTGWLGGYTFGSGTRLTVV.

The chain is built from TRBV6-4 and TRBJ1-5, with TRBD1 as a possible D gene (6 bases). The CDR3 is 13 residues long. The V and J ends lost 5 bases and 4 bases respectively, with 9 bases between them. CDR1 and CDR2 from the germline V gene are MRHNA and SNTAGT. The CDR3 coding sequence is TGTGCCAGCAGTCGACAGGCGAATCAGCCCCAGCATTTT. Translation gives CASSRQANQPQHF.

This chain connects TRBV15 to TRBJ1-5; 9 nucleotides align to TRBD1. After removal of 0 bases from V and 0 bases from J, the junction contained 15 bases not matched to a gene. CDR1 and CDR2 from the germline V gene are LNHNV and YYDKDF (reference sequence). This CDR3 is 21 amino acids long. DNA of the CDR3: TGTGCCACCAGCAGAGATTGGCCGGACAGGGGATACCCTTATAGCAATCAGCCCCAGCATTTT. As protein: CATSRDWPDRGYPYSNQPQHF.

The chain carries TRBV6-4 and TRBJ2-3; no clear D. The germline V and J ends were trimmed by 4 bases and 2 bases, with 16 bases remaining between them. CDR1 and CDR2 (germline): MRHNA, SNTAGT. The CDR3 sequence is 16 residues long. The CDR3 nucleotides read TGTGCCAGCAGTGTTTCGGTGGGCCCACCCACAGATACGCAGTATTTT. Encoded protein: CASSVSVGPPTDTQYF.

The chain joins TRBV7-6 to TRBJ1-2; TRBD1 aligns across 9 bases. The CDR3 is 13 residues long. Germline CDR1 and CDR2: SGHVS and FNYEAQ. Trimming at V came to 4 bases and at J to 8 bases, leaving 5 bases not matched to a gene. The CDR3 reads CASSSRQGEGYTF. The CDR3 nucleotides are TGTGCCAGCAGCTCCCGACAGGGGGAAGGCTACACCTTC.

DNA for the CDR3: TGTGCCAGCAGCTTTGTCCGAGCGGGCGGCACAGATACGCAGTATTTT. It codes for CASSFVRAGGTDTQYF. This chain links TRBV5-4 with TRBJ2-3, with D possibly matching TRBD2 (6 bases). The CDR3 sequence is 16 residues long. Between the trimmed V and J ends, which lost 2 bases and 1 base, there was a span of 14 bases. Germline CDR1 is SGHNT and CDR2 is YYREEE (reference sequence). The whole variable domain, remainder taken from reference TRBV5-4 and TRBJ2-3, is ETGVTQSPTHLIKTRGQQVTLRCSSQSGHNTVSWYQQALGQGPQFIFQYYREEENGRGNFPPRFSGLQFPNYSSELNVNALELDDSALYLCASSFVRAGGTDTQYFGPGTRLTVL.

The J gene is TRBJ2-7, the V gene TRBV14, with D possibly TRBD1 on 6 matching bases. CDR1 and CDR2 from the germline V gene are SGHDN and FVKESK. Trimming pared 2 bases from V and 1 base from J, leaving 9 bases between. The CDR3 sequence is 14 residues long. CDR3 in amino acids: CASSQLGQSYEQYF. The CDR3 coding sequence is TGTGCCAGCAGCCAACTTGGACAGTCCTACGAGCAGTACTTC.

The CDR3, as DNA: TGTGCCAGCAGCTTAGGACGGGGTAGTAGCTATGGCTACACCTTC. This sequence encodes CASSLGRGSSYGYTF. The chain combines TRBV7-6 with TRBJ1-2, with D hard to call. The CDR3 spans 15 residues. Germline CDR1 is SGHVS and CDR2 is FNYEAQ. Trimming removed 1 base at V and 4 bases at J, with 13 bases between.

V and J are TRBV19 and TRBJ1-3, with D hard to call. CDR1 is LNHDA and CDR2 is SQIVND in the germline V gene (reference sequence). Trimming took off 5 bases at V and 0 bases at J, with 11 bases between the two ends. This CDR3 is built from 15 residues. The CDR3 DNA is TGTGCCAGTAGTCTTGGAGCGTCCTCTGGAAACACCATATATTTT. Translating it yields CASSLGASSGNTIYF.

CDR3 DNA: TGTGCCAGCAGTCAAGATAAGGGAGGGAACACTGAAGCTTTCTTT. This sequence encodes CASSQDKGGNTEAFF. The chain recombines TRBV27 with TRBJ1-1; D ambiguous. The CDR3 has 15 residues. V gave up 5 bases and J gave up 1 base, with 14 bases separating them. The germline V gene encodes CDR1 MNHEY and CDR2 SMNVEV (reference sequence).

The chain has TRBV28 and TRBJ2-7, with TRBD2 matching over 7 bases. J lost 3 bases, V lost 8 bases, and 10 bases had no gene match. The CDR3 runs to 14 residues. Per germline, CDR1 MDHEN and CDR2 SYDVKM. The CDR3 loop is CASAKRDGHYEQYF. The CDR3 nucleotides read TGTGCCAGCGCGAAGCGGGACGGGCACTACGAGCAGTACTTC.